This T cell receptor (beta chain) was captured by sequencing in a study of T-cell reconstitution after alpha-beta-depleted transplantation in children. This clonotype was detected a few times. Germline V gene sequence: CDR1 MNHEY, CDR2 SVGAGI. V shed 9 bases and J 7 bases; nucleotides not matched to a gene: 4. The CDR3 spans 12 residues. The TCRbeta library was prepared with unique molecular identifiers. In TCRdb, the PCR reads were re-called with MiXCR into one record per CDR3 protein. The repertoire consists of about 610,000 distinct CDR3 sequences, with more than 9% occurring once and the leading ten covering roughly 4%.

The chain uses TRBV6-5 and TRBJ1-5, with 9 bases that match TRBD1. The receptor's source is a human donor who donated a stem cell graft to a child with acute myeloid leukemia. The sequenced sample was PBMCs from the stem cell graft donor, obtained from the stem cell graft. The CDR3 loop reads CASGTGWQPQHF. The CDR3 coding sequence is TGTGCCAGTGGGACAGGGTGGCAGCCCCAGCATTTT.